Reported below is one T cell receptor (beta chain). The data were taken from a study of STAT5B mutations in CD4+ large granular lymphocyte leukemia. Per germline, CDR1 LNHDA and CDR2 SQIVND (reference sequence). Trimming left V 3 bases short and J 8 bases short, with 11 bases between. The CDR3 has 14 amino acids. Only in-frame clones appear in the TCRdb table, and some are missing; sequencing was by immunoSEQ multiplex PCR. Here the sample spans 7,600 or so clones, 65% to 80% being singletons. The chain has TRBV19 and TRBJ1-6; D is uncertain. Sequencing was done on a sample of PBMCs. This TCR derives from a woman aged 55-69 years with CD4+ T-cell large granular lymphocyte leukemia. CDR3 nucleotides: TGTGCCAGTAGTATTGACTCAGGAGATTCACCCCTCCACTTT. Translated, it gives CASSIDSGDSPLHF.